This TCR beta chain appears in the sequencing data of a study of cytomegalovirus exposure and HLA in healthy donors. The study's findings and limits: The study labeled more than 150 TCR beta chains cytomegalovirus-associated.

Sequencing used immunoSEQ multiplex PCR; TCRdb keeps in-frame clones, though not all of them. Among over 250,000 clones listed, just over 85% were seen once. The donors formed part of the roughly 120-subject validation cohort, distinct from the approximately 630-subject first cohort. A note on this clone: What it binds is not known.

The sequence came from a woman between 18 and 30 years old in good health and CMV-seronegative. The specimen was PBMCs.

This chain's CDR3 is CATSRAGAGQFF. The CDR3 DNA follows: TGTGCCACCAGCAGAGCAGGAGCGGGACAGTTCTTC. The V and J genes are TRBV15 and TRBJ2-1; 7 nucleotides align to TRBD2. Germline assignment: CDR1 LNHNV and CDR2 YYDKDF (reference sequence). The trim removed 1 base at V and 13 bases at J, leaving 4 bases unmatched. The CDR3 has 12 amino acids.